The T cell receptor beta chain described here comes from a study of T cell responses to AZD1222 COVID-19 vaccine. Overall study findings and caveats: Targeting of unmutated variant regions was reportedly seen in nearly half of spike-specific TCRs. Along spike, vaccine-associated CD4 TCRs were found throughout, with dominance at 160-218 and 743-854. Spike-specific TCR repertoires showed rising breadth and depth after two AZD1222 doses. Baseline serology detected seropositivity in only six AZD1222 recipients.

Regarding this clone: Its specificity is unknown. Sequence at one end of the junction differs from germline and may be a read error.

Germline loops: CDR1 SQVTM, CDR2 ANQGSEA. CDR3 length: 15 residues. Sequenced by immunoSEQ multiplex PCR; TCRdb stores in-frame clones only, minus some. The profile shows about 120,000 clones, roughly four fifths of them singletons. The chain carries TRBV29-1 and TRBJ1-1; D might be TRBD1 (5 bases). The sample consisted of peripheral blood, taken on day 0 of AZD1222 vaccination. The origin of this receptor is an adult in good health. CDR3 region: CSVEEAGRRNTEAFF. CDR3 coding DNA: TGCAGCGTGGAAGAAGCGGGACGTAGGAACACTGAAGCTTTCTTT.